The 11 T cell receptor beta chains below all came from one sample that was sequenced in a study of regulatory T cells in long-lasting Graves disease. Both iRepertoire HTBI primers and Arm-PCR of CDR3 regions were used to build the TCR beta libraries. A single record per CDR3 protein comes from TCRdb applying MiXCR to the multiplex PCR reads. The table includes about 460,000 distinct CDR3 sequences, around a fifth detected once. As to time point: persistent/refractory GD, antithyroid drugs over 5 years with positive TRAb. Extracted RNA from PBMCs served as the source of the TCR library. The sequencing used peripheral blood mononuclear cells (PBMCs), collected when the disease was refractory, from a patient treated with antithyroid drugs. The receptors shown here come from a female donor with Graves disease.

This clonotype was recorded a few times. One junction end does not reproduce the germline sequence, and a read error may be involved. The chain carries TRBV6-1 and TRBJ2-5, with a tentative D call TRBD1 (5 bases). The CDR3 extends over 14 amino acids. Germline V gene lookup returns CDR1 MNHNS and CDR2 SASEGT. The CDR3, as DNA: TGTGCCAGCAGTCCTTCTCCCGGACAAGGGACCCAGTACTTC. Translating gives CASSPSPGQGTQYF.

The chain uses TRBV4-3 and TRBJ2-3; TRBD2 agrees at 10 bases. The CDR3 totals 16 residues. Trimming at V came to 1 base and at J to 5 bases, leaving 6 bases not matched to a gene. Germline V gene sequence: CDR1 LGHNA, CDR2 YSLEER. The CDR3 sequence is CASSQGSGGALDTQYF. CDR3 sequence (DNA): TGCGCCAGCAGCCAAGGAAGCGGGGGGGCATTAGATACGCAGTATTTT.

This clonotype was seen a few times. The chain uses TRBV12-3 or TRBV12-4 and TRBJ2-1; weak D call: TRBD2 (5 bases). The CDR3 is 15 amino acids. The V end lost 6 bases, the J end lost 0 bases, and 12 bases lay between the germline ends. CDR3 coding DNA: TGTGCCAGCAGGCCCGGACTTTCCTCCTACAATGAGCAGTTCTTC. Amino acids: CASRPGLSSYNEQFF.

This clonotype was counted only a few times. The chain has TRBV6-1 and TRBJ1-5; maybe TRBD1 (5 bases). V was clipped by 5 bases and J by 3 bases, with 14 bases between them. Germline assignment: CDR1 MNHNS and CDR2 SASEGT. The CDR3 consists of 15 residues. CDR3 DNA: TGTGCCAGCAGTCAAGGGGTTCACAACAATCAGCCCCAGCATTTT. Translated, it gives CASSQGVHNNQPQHF.

This clonotype was observed a few times. A clone one base away is much larger, so this may be a read error. The chain combines TRBV2 with TRBJ2-2; 9 bases are a match to TRBD2. The V gene's germline CDR1 is SNHLY and CDR2 FYNNEI. The CDR3 spans 15 residues. DNA of the CDR3: TGTGCCACCAACATAGCGGGGGCGAACACCGGGGAGCCGTTTTTT. This codes for CATNIAGANTGEPFF.

This clonotype was seen more than once but under ten times. The J gene is TRBJ2-7, the V gene TRBV6-2 or TRBV6-3; 7 bases agree with TRBD2. In germline, CDR1 is MNHEY, CDR2 SVGEGT. With 6 bases clipped from V and 4 bases from J, the junction kept 12 bases outside the gene matches. The CDR3 length is 15 residues. CDR3 residues: CASRTRSGGRYEQYF. Here the CDR3 DNA reads TGTGCCAGCAGAACCCGTTCGGGGGGTAGGTACGAGCAGTACTTC.

This clonotype has more than one count but fewer than ten. The chain uses TRBV6-1 and TRBJ2-5; maybe TRBD1 (6 bases). V lost 10 bases, J lost 0 bases, and 12 bases lay in between. In germline, CDR1 is MNHNS, CDR2 SASEGT. The CDR3 is made up of 13 amino acids. CDR3 sequence reads: CAIAQGHQETQYF. In DNA form, the CDR3 reads TGTGCCATTGCGCAGGGGCACCAAGAGACCCAGTACTTC.

The CDR3: CASTALAASTDTQYF. CDR3 coding DNA: TGTGCCAGCACGGCACTAGCGGCTAGCACAGATACGCAGTATTTT. The rearrangement joins TRBV6-1 to TRBJ2-3; 8 bases agree with TRBD2. Trimming cost V 7 bases and J 0 bases; bases outside gene matches: 6. Germline loops: CDR1 MNHNS, CDR2 SASEGT. The CDR3 extends over 15 amino acids.

The chain employs TRBV5-1 and TRBJ1-2; D not resolved. The CDR3 totals 15 residues. Looked up from germline, CDR1 is SGHRS and CDR2 is YFSETQ. Trimming shortened V by 1 base and J by 3 bases, and 13 bases separated the two germline ends. As DNA, the CDR3 is TGCGCCAGCAGCTTGATTGCCCCCGAGGACTATGGCTACACCTTC. This codes for CASSLIAPEDYGYTF.

This clonotype showed up many times. CDR3 region: CASSQEWETQYF. CDR3 bases: TGTGCCAGCAGCCAAGAATGGGAGACCCAGTACTTC. The chain employs TRBV3-1 and TRBJ2-5; no clear D gene. The CDR3 extends over 12 amino acids. Trimming took 0 bases from V and 5 from J, leaving 4 bases between them. Germline V gene sequence: CDR1 LGHDT, CDR2 YNNKEL (reference sequence).

The table lists this clonotype with a few counts. The rearrangement links TRBV20-1 to TRBJ2-7, with D possibly TRBD2 on 6 matching bases. V gave up 3 bases and J gave up 2 bases, with 11 bases separating them. The CDR3 length is 13 residues. Germline V gene data show CDR1 as DFQATT and CDR2 as SNEGSKA (reference sequence). This chain's CDR3 is CSASSGGTYEQYF. The CDR3 region has the DNA TGCAGTGCTAGCTCAGGCGGGACCTACGAGCAGTACTTC.